These 7 T cell receptor beta chains were sequenced from one sample in a study of blood T cell repertoires in COVID-19. Clones were sequenced by immunoSEQ multiplex PCR, and TCRdb holds only the in-frame ones, with some missing. This table has fewer than 250,000 clones, around nine tenths appearing once. The sample was PBMCs or T cells enriched from blood (not recorded which). The receptors shown here come from a man under 40 who had recovered from COVID-19.

The V and J genes are TRBV4-2 and TRBJ2-5; TRBD2 aligns across 9 bases. V shed 0 bases, J shed 9 bases, and the junction held 11 bases outside the gene matches. Germline lookup yields CDR1 LGHNA and CDR2 YNFKEQ. CDR3 length equals 16 residues. The CDR3 region is CASSQDVAGGRGAQYF. The DNA of the CDR3 is TGTGCCAGCAGCCAAGATGTGGCGGGGGGGCGAGGGGCCCAGTACTTC.

This chain uses TRBV2 with TRBJ1-4; a weak D match, TRBD1 (5 bases). V was trimmed by 7 bases and J by 6 bases, leaving 18 bases between them. CDR3 length equals 15 residues. The V gene's germline CDR1 is SNHLY and CDR2 FYNNEI. CDR3 sequence reads: CASTRRRGVDEKLFF. CDR3 nucleotides: TGTGCCAGCACCCGGAGGAGGGGTGTAGATGAAAAACTGTTTTTT.

The J gene is TRBJ2-7, the V gene TRBV28; D remains unclear. CDR3 length equals 14 residues. Trimming removed 7 bases from V and 0 bases from J, with 13 bases in between. Germline assignment: CDR1 MDHEN and CDR2 SYDVKM. CDR3 DNA: TGTGCCAGCAACCCGACAACTTTCTCCTACGAGCAGTACTTC. It translates to CASNPTTFSYEQYF.

The chain is built from TRBV6-2 or TRBV6-3 and TRBJ2-7, with 9 bases that match TRBD1. Germline V CDR1 and CDR2: MNHEY, SVGEGT. J lost 3 bases, V lost 0 bases, and 12 bases had no gene match. This CDR3 has 18 residues. Here the CDR3 reads CASSYSTGGERGVYEQYF. The CDR3 DNA sequence: TGTGCCAGCAGTTACTCGACAGGGGGAGAGCGGGGCGTCTACGAGCAGTACTTC.

This clone was seen a single time. The V and J genes are TRBV19 and TRBJ2-7; 8 nucleotides match TRBD2. V was pared by 7 bases and J by 2 bases, with 10 bases of the junction left unmatched. CDR3 length equals 15 residues. Germline CDR1 LNHDA, CDR2 SQIVND (reference sequence). The CDR3 is CASNNGAGGAYEQYF. The CDR3, as DNA: TGTGCCAGTAACAACGGGGCGGGGGGTGCCTACGAGCAGTACTTC.

This chain connects TRBV10-1 to TRBJ2-2; 12 positions agree with TRBD2. CDR1 and CDR2 (germline): WNHNN, SYGVQD (reference sequence). The CDR3 totals 15 residues. V lost 6 bases and J lost 4; bases outside the gene matches: 3. The CDR3 region is CASRLAGGRTGELFF. The CDR3 nucleotides read TGCGCCAGCAGGCTAGCGGGGGGGCGCACCGGGGAGCTGTTTTTT.

The rearrangement joins TRBV12-3 or TRBV12-4 to TRBJ1-6, with TRBD1 as a possible D gene (5 bases). CDR3 length: 13 residues. V was cut by 5 bases and J by 11 bases, with 13 bases left in between. The CDR3 here is CASSGRVLTPLHF. The CDR3 DNA reads as TGTGCCAGCAGTGGCAGGGTGTTGACACCCCTCCACTTT.